This TCR beta chain came from a study of monozygotic twins with cystic fibrosis. Turning to the study itself: Libraries were built from 2.5 to 3 micrograms of fragmented DNA using around 15 PCR cycles. Study-wide results and caveats: V usage most resembled the co-twin in 13 of 16 pairs. Monozygotic CF twins shared more identical nucleotide clonotypes than unrelated patients.

The method was immunoSEQ multiplex PCR; TCRdb's version includes in-frame clones alone and lacks a portion of them. The sample lists about 29,000 clones, around 85% occurring once. Germline trimming cut 4 bases from V and 3 bases from J; bases unmatched to any gene: 8. This CDR3 spans 15 amino acids. CDR1 and CDR2 from the germline V gene are WSHSY and SAAADI. Worth noting for this clone: Its antigen is still unknown.

The clonotype originates from a girl between 2 and 10 years old with cystic fibrosis. Sequencing was carried out using blood. J is TRBJ2-7 and V is TRBV10-2; 8 nucleotides line up with TRBD1. In DNA form, the CDR3 reads TGCGCCAGCAGTGGCCCTGCAGGGGGCGGCTACGAGCAGTACTTC. Its translation is CASSGPAGGGYEQYF.